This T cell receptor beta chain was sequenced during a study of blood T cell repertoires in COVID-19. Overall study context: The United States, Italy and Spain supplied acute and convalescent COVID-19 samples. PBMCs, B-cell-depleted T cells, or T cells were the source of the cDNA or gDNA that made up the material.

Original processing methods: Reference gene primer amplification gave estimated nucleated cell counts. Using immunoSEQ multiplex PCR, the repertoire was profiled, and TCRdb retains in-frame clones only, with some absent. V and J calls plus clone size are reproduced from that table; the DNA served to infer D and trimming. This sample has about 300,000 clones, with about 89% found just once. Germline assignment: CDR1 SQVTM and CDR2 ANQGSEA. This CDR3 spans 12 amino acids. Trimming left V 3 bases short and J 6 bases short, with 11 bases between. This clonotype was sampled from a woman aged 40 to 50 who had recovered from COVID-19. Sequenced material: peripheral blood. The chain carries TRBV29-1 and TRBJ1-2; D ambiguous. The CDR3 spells CSVDRVSDGYTF. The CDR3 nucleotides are TGCAGCGTTGACCGGGTATCGGATGGCTACACCTTC. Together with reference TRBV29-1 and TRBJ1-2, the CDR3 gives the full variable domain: SAVISQKPSRDICQRGTSLTIQCQVDSQVTMMFWYRQQPGQSLTLIATANQGSEATYESGFVIDKFPISRPNLTFSTLTVSNMSPEDSSIYLCSVDRVSDGYTFGSGTRLTVV.